This record looks at one T cell receptor beta chain sequence and its context. The sample originates from a study of cytomegalovirus exposure and HLA in healthy donors. The overall study: Across around 400 genotyped donors, about 80% landed in the Caucasian-associated ancestry cluster.

13 Jbeta primers and 60 Vbeta primers were used for the PCR. The table came from immunoSEQ multiplex PCR; TCRdb's copy has only in-frame clones and leaves some out. The data contain about 190,000 clones, 70% to 75% of them singletons. Germline CDR1 and CDR2: SGHDT and YYEEEE. The germline V and J ends were trimmed by 0 bases and 5 bases, with 9 bases remaining between them. The CDR3 is 13 residues long. Sequencing input: PBMCs. This chain joins TRBV5-6 and TRBJ2-7, with D possibly matching TRBD1 (5 bases). The source is a woman between 25 and 40 years old in good health and CMV-seropositive. The CDR3 sequence is CASSLETENEQYF. CDR3 nucleotides: TGTGCCAGCAGCTTGGAGACAGAGAACGAGCAGTACTTC.